This paragraph covers one T cell receptor beta chain sequence. Its target is not known. Germline CDR1 LNHDA, CDR2 SQIVND (reference sequence). The CDR3 runs 21 residues. Deletions cut 8 bases from V and 0 bases from J, with 29 bases between. This sample stems from a study of cytomegalovirus exposure and HLA in healthy donors. Study details: Most donors, around 81% of a few hundred genotyped, fell in the Caucasian-associated ancestry cluster.

Study-level findings and limits: An Asian-associated ancestry cluster reportedly showed fewer N-insertions than the roughly 670-donor mean in a later analysis.

The PCR was carried out with 60 Vbeta primers and 13 Jbeta primers. TCRdb's copy holds only in-frame clones and misses some; the assay was immunoSEQ multiplex PCR. This table holds more than 150,000 clones, around 84% found once. The origin of this receptor is a woman aged 18-30 years in good health and CMV-seronegative. Material for sequencing was PBMCs. The chain has TRBV19 and TRBJ2-6; a possible D gene is TRBD2 (5 bases). CDR3 nucleotide sequence: TGTGCCAGTGCGATCCCCCCAGGTCGCGGGCCAACCCGCTCTGGGGCCAACGTCCTGACTTTC. Amino acid sequence: CASAIPPGRGPTRSGANVLTF.